These 2 T cell receptor beta chains were all obtained from the same sample, sequenced in a study of CD8 T cells in ankylosing spondylitis. One entry per CDR3 protein, called by TCRdb with MiXCR from the 5' RACE reads. The repertoire includes 85,000 to 100,000 distinct CDR3 sequences, just under 9% of them detected once, and under 6% sits in the top ten. Sequencing was performed on blood, either unsorted or a sorted T cell fraction (not recorded which). All receptors come from a male donor with ankylosing spondylitis or in good health (not recorded which).

This clonotype was counted many times. The chain combines TRBV5-1 with TRBJ2-1, with a weak D call TRBD1 (8 bases). The length of the CDR3 is 14 residues. The germline CDR1 and CDR2 sequences are SGHRS and YFSETQ. V dropped 4 bases and J dropped 10 bases, with 18 bases sitting between them. DNA of the CDR3: TGCGCCAGCAGCCCGCCGGACAGGGAGGGCGAGCAGTTCTTC. Translation gives CASSPPDREGEQFF.

This clonotype was observed at least ten times. The J gene is TRBJ2-1, the V gene TRBV5-1; 7 nucleotides line up with TRBD1. Germline V gene data show CDR1 as SGHRS and CDR2 as YFSETQ. The CDR3 covers 15 residues. Germline trimming cut 5 bases from V and 4 bases from J; bases unmatched to any gene: 9. The CDR3 reads CASSFDRVPYNEQFF. The DNA of the CDR3 is TGCGCCAGCAGTTTTGACAGGGTGCCGTACAATGAGCAGTTCTTC.